This passage covers 18 T cell receptor beta chains from one sample sequenced in a study of blood T cells in healthy people across ages. Then a second PCR, running about 6 to 11 cycles, was carried out with a sample-barcoded 5' primer and a J-beta primer mix. TCRdb called the 5' RACE reads again in MiXCR, with one record for every CDR3 protein. The repertoire holds about 1.6 million distinct CDR3 sequences, almost 35% seen once, with around 10% in the top ten. Source material: blood. All receptors come from a woman aged 25 to 39 in good health.

This clonotype occurred many times. The chain carries TRBV3-1 and TRBJ2-1, with D maybe TRBD1 (6 bases). This CDR3 contains 16 residues. V lost 3 bases, J lost 3 bases, and 15 bases lay in between. The germline gives CDR1 LGHDT, CDR2 YNNKEL (reference sequence). CDR3 protein: CASSQLGGASYNEQFF. The CDR3 bases are TGTGCCAGCAGCCAGTTAGGGGGAGCGAGCTACAATGAGCAGTTCTTC.

V is TRBV24-1 and J is TRBJ2-2; D possibly corresponds to TRBD1 (6 bases). The CDR3 is 14 residues long. Trimming left V 4 bases short and J 9 bases short, with 14 bases between. Germline V CDR1 and CDR2: KGHDR, SFDVKD. As DNA, the CDR3 is TGTGCCACCAGTGACCCCGGACAGACCAGGGAGCTGTTTTTT. Amino acid sequence: CATSDPGQTRELFF.

The genes are TRBV5-5 and TRBJ2-5; possible D gene TRBD1, 5 bases. Germline V lookup: CDR1 SGHKS, CDR2 YYEKEE (reference sequence). The CDR3 consists of 16 residues. V shed 0 bases and J shed 1 base, with 13 bases lying between them. CDR3 DNA: TGTGCCAGCAGCTTGGCGACAGAACTATTCCAAGAGACCCAGTACTTC. Translating it yields CASSLATELFQETQYF.

This chain links TRBV12-3 or TRBV12-4 with TRBJ1-2; D possibly corresponds to TRBD1 (6 bases). V shed 2 bases and J shed 7 bases, with 17 bases lying between them. The CDR3 is made up of 15 amino acids. The CDR3 reads CASSLIGQQTGGYTF. The CDR3 nucleotides are TGTGCCAGCAGTTTAATCGGACAGCAGACCGGTGGCTACACCTTC.

This clonotype was found a few times. This sequence joins TRBV7-9 and TRBJ1-1; D ambiguous. CDR1 is SEHNR, CDR2 FQNEAQ, per germline (reference sequence). The CDR3 is 16 residues long. Trimming cost V 3 bases and J 0 bases, with 14 bases left between them. The CDR3 bases are TGTGCCAGCAGCTTTTCCGCCAGTAGCATGAACACTGAAGCTTTCTTT. Amino acid sequence: CASSFSASSMNTEAFF.

The chain uses TRBV28 and TRBJ2-1, with D maybe TRBD2 (6 bases). The V end lost 5 bases, the J end lost 0 bases, and 11 bases lay between the germline ends. This CDR3 contains 15 residues. Per germline, CDR1 MDHEN and CDR2 SYDVKM. CDR3 in amino acids: CASSRRALSYNEQFF. DNA for the CDR3: TGTGCCAGCAGTCGGAGGGCCCTCTCCTACAATGAGCAGTTCTTC.

With regard to this clonotype: This could be a read error, since a much larger clone is one nucleotide away. V and J are TRBV20-1 and TRBJ1-2, with TRBD1 identical over 12 bases. Germline V gene data show CDR1 as DFQATT and CDR2 as SNEGSKA (reference sequence). Trimming at V came to 4 bases and at J to 4 bases, leaving 7 bases not matched to a gene. The CDR3 is made up of 15 amino acids. CDR3 amino acids: CSATPGQGAIYGYTF. The CDR3 coding sequence is TGCAGTGCTACGCCGGGACAGGGGGCTATCTATGGCTACACCTTC.

Remarks on this clonotype: One base away lies a much larger clone, so this may be a sequencing read error. This sequence joins TRBV15 and TRBJ2-5, with D perhaps matching TRBD2 (5 bases). Germline V gene sequence: CDR1 LNHNV, CDR2 YYDKDF (reference sequence). CDR3 length equals 15 residues. CDR3 nucleotide sequence: TGTGTCACCAGCAGAGACCCAGCGGCCCAAGAGACCCAGTACTTC. The encoded protein is CVTSRDPAAQETQYF.

This clonotype turned up a few times. The CDR3 spells CASSYSGTRRVETQYF. As DNA, the CDR3 is TGTGCCAGCAGTTACTCGGGTACAAGGCGGGTGGAGACCCAGTACTTC. The chain carries TRBV6-5 and TRBJ2-5; a weak D match, TRBD2 (5 bases). Trimming pared 0 bases from V and 5 bases from J, leaving 16 bases between. Germline CDR1 and CDR2: MNHEY and SVGAGI. This CDR3 contains 16 residues.

CDR3 sequence reads: CASSFSDGRLSGYTF. DNA for the CDR3: TGTGCCAGCAGTTTCTCGGACGGACGTTTGAGTGGCTACACCTTC. V gene TRBV27 combines with J gene TRBJ1-2; no clear D. The germline gives CDR1 MNHEY, CDR2 SMNVEV (reference sequence). The CDR3 is made up of 15 amino acids. Trimming pared 3 bases from V and 7 bases from J, leaving 18 bases between.

A word on this clonotype: The germline gene is not matched at one end of the junction; a read error may be the cause. The J gene is TRBJ2-2, the V gene TRBV27, with 13 nucleotides matching TRBD2. The CDR3 covers 17 residues. Germline-derived CDR1 and CDR2 are MNHEY and SMNVEV (reference sequence). DNA for the CDR3: TGTGCCAGCAAACGACTAGCGGGAGGCAGGAACACCGGGGAGCTGTTTTTC. Its translation: CASKRLAGGRNTGELFF.

This chain joins TRBV25-1 and TRBJ1-1, with TRBD1 identical over 8 bases. The CDR3 runs 15 residues. Germline values: CDR1 MGHDK, CDR2 SYGVNS. Trimming at V came to 4 bases and at J to 4 bases, leaving 8 bases not matched to a gene. In nucleotides, the CDR3 is TGTGCCAGCAGTGGAGGACAGGGAAGAAGCACTGAAGCTTTCTTT. It codes for CASSGGQGRSTEAFF.

This clonotype has just a few counts. The chain has TRBV29-1 and TRBJ1-4; D gene ambiguous. The V gene's germline CDR1 is SQVTM and CDR2 ANQGSEA. This CDR3 region has 12 residues. Trimming stripped 3 bases from V and 7 bases from J, with 9 bases between. CDR3 bases: TGCAGCGTTGACGGAGGGAGTGAAAAACTGTTTTTT. Protein: CSVDGGSEKLFF.

CDR3 coding DNA: TGTGCCAGCAGCCCGAGCGTAGCGGGGCAAGAGACCCAGTACTTC. Translated, it gives CASSPSVAGQETQYF. The chain links TRBV3-1 to TRBJ2-5; 8 bases line up with TRBD2. V was clipped by 4 bases and J by 2 bases; unmatched bases: 6. Germline V gene data show CDR1 as LGHDT and CDR2 as YNNKEL (reference sequence). This CDR3 spans 15 amino acids.

This rearrangement joins TRBV4-1 to TRBJ1-5; the match to TRBD1 covers 12 bases. In germline, CDR1 is MGHRA, CDR2 YSYEKL. This CDR3 contains 19 residues. The J segment lost 4 bases and the V segment lost 1 base, leaving 11 bases of the junction unmatched. The CDR3 nucleotides read TGCGCCAGCAGCCAAGTGGGCCGGGACAGGGGGCTTGGGAATCAGCCCCAGCATTTT. Its protein is CASSQVGRDRGLGNQPQHF.

This chain joins TRBV20-1 and TRBJ1-2; D unclear. V shed 6 bases and J shed 8 bases, with 13 bases lying between them. Germline CDR1 DFQATT, CDR2 SNEGSKA (reference sequence). There are 11 residues in the CDR3. The CDR3 DNA reads TGCAGTGCCAAGGGAGGGCTCGGCTACACCTTC. As protein: CSAKGGLGYTF.

V gene TRBV20-1 combines with J gene TRBJ2-1; weak D call: TRBD1 (5 bases). Germline V gene data show CDR1 as DFQATT and CDR2 as SNEGSKA (reference sequence). The CDR3 has 13 residues. Deletions cut 1 base from V and 8 bases from J, with 12 bases between. CDR3 nucleotides: TGCAGTGCTAGAGTGACCCCAGGGTATGAGCAGTTCTTC. It specifies CSARVTPGYEQFF.

This clonotype was counted a few times. This chain links TRBV20-1 with TRBJ2-3, with D possibly being TRBD1 or TRBD2 (5 bases each). Trimming stripped 3 bases from V and 6 bases from J, with 19 bases between. Germline assignment: CDR1 DFQATT and CDR2 SNEGSKA (reference sequence). The CDR3 is 15 amino acids. DNA for the CDR3: TGCAGTGCTAGGAATGGGCAGGGAGTGGGGGATACGCAGTATTTT. It is translated as CSARNGQGVGDTQYF.